This is a list of T cell receptor beta chains from one sample in a study of T-cell memory formation after mild COVID-19. TCRdb re-derived calls from the 5' RACE reads in MiXCR, one entry per CDR3 protein. Of 300,000 to 400,000 distinct CDR3 sequences listed, roughly 13% are singletons. The sequenced sample consisted of PBMCs or a T cell subset sorted from them (not recorded which). The receptors originated from a man between 18 and 35 years old who had mild COVID-19 (a few samples of this study predate the infection). Cell type and time point are not known. CDR3s include the opening cysteine and the closing phenylalanine or tryptophan.

V gene	J gene	CDR3 protein
TRBV12-3/TRBV12-4	TRBJ2-2	CASSLRSGRVVTGELFF
TRBV4-3	TRBJ2-3	CASSQDQRDTQYF
TRBV7-3	TRBJ2-3	CASSLGPSDTQYF
TRBV20-1	TRBJ2-5	CSARQPGTVFAQYF
TRBV4-3	TRBJ1-1	CASSQAGRTEAFF
TRBV5-1	TRBJ1-1	CASSSGGPNTEAFF
TRBV4-3	TRBJ1-2	CASSQRLRSRYGYTF
TRBV18	TRBJ2-1	CASSLSPETSFSQEQFF
TRBV4-1	TRBJ2-7	CASSQEGRASYEQYF
TRBV11-2	TRBJ2-5	CASSPAGLTETQYF
TRBV20-1	TRBJ2-3	CSARPLSGGRTDTQYF
TRBV6-1	TRBJ1-1	CASSDGTFYITKNTEAFF
TRBV27	TRBJ1-2	CASSLRGQSYYTF
TRBV19	TRBJ2-7	CASSTGQAPSEQYF
TRBV7-2	TRBJ2-5	CASSLSPAGLETQYF
TRBV30	TRBJ2-2	CAWSFSTNTGELFF